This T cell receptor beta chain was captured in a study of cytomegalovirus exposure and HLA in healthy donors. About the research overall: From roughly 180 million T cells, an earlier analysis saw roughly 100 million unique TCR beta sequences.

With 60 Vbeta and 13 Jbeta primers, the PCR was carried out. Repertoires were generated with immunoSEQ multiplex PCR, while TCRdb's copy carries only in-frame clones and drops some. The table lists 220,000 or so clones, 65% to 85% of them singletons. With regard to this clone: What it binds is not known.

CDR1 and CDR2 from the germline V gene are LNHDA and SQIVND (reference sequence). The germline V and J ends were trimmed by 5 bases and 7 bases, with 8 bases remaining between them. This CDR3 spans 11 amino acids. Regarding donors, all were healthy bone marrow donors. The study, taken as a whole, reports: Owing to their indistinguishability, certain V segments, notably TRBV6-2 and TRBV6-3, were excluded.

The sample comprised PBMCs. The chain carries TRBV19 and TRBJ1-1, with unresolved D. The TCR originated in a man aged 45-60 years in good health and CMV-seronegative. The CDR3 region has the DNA TGTGCCAGTAGTCGCAACGGTGAAGCTTTCTTT. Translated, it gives CASSRNGEAFF.